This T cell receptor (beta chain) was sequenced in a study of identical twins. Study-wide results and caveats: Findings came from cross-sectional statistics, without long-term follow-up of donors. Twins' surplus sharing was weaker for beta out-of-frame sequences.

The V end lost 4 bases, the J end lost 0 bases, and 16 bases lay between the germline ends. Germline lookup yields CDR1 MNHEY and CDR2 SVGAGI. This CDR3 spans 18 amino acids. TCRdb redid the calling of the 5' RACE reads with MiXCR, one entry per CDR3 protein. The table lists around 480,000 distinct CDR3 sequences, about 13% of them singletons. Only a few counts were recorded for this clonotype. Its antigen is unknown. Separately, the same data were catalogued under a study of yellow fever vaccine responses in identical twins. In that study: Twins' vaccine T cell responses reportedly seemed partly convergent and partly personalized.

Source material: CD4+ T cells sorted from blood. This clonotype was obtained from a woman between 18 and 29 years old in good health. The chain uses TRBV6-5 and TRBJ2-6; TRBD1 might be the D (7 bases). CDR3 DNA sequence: TGTGCCAGCAGTTTGCGGGACAGAGGACACTCTGGGGCCAACGTCCTGACTTTC. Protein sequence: CASSLRDRGHSGANVLTF.